The 3 T cell receptor beta chains below were found in one sample sequenced in a study of T cell repertoires in cytomegalovirus infection. TCRdb used MiXCR to reprocess the reads, holding one entry per CDR3 protein. Seen here are some 500,000 distinct CDR3 sequences, 30% to 35% observed once, and the top ten hold 15% to 20%. What these receptors recognize is not known. This specimen consisted of cultured PBMCs, obtained from culture after CMV antigen stimulation. Receptors originate from a human donor in good health (CMV status not recorded). Some clones in this sample may be carry-over from other donors' samples.

V and J are TRBV24-1 and TRBJ2-1, with 7 nucleotides matching TRBD2. The length of the CDR3 is 17 residues. From germline, CDR1 is KGHDR and CDR2 SFDVKD. J lost 7 bases, V lost 0 bases, and 11 bases had no gene match. CDR3 sequence (DNA): TGTGCCACCAGTGATTTGTCGGGGGGAGGGCCGGGTAATGAGCAGTTCTTC. Translated: CATSDLSGGGPGNEQFF.

Only a few counts were recorded for this clonotype. The CDR3 DNA reads as TGTGCCAGTAGTATAGTCCCCATTAGCAATCAGCCCCAGCATTTT. As protein: CASSIVPISNQPQHF. The V and J genes are TRBV19 and TRBJ1-5; no firm D call. V shed 1 base and J shed 0 bases, with 7 bases lying between them. This CDR3 region has 15 residues. Germline values: CDR1 LNHDA, CDR2 SQIVND (reference sequence).

The CDR3 loop is CASSLLRTSGRQETQYF. The CDR3 nucleotides read TGTGCCAGCAGCTTACTCCGGACTAGCGGGAGACAAGAGACCCAGTACTTC. V is TRBV7-2 and J is TRBJ2-5; 13 bases agree with TRBD2. J lost 2 bases, V lost 2 bases, and 5 bases had no gene match. This CDR3 has 17 residues. Germline CDR1 and CDR2: SGHTA and FQGNSA. The variable domain in full, completed from reference TRBV7-2 and TRBJ2-5, reads GAGVSQSPSNKVTEKGKDVELRCDPISGHTALYWYRQSLGQGLEFLIYFQGNSAPDKSGLPSDRFSAERTGGSVSTLTIQRTQQEDSAVYLCASSLLRTSGRQETQYFGPGTRLLVL.